Each of the 26 T cell receptor beta chains below was sequenced from the same sample in a study of technical replicates of blood from a handful of donors. TCRdb's copy holds only in-frame clones and misses some; the assay was immunoSEQ multiplex PCR. The data show some 56,000 clones, with roughly 95% seen just once and about 4% held by the top ten. Sequenced input: PBMCs. These receptors came from a human donor in good health. Some clones in this sample may be carry-over from other donors' samples.

The V gene is TRBV5-1, the J gene TRBJ2-2; 7 bases are a match to TRBD1. Germline CDR1 is SGHRS and CDR2 is YFSETQ. This CDR3 comprises 16 residues. The V gene end was trimmed by 4 bases and the J gene end by 2 bases; junction bases not matched to a gene: 8. The CDR3 loop is CASSTLTGQNTGELFF. In nucleotides, the CDR3 is TGCGCCAGCAGCACCTTGACAGGGCAAAACACCGGGGAGCTGTTTTTT.

The CDR3 region has the DNA TGTGCCAGTAGTTACGCGGGCCCCTACGAGCAGTACTTC. Translated: CASSYAGPYEQYF. The rearrangement joins TRBV19 to TRBJ2-7; weak D call: TRBD2 (5 bases). Looked up from germline, CDR1 is LNHDA and CDR2 is SQIVND (reference sequence). Trimming removed 5 bases at V and 2 bases at J, with 10 bases between. The CDR3 totals 13 residues. Combining the CDR3 with reference TRBV19 and TRBJ2-7 gives the whole variable domain DGGITQSPKYLFRKEGQNVTLSCEQNLNHDAMYWYRQDPGQGLRLIYYSQIVNDFQKGDIAEGYSVSREKKESFPLTVTSAQKNPTAFYLCASSYAGPYEQYFGPGTRLTVT.

This chain links TRBV21-1 with TRBJ2-2; the table gives TRBD2 as D, unverified against the DNA. TRBV21-1 is listed as a pseudogene. The length of the CDR3 is 19 residues. The CDR3 region has the DNA TGTGCCAGCAGCATACCGGGACTAGCGGGAGCACAGAACACCGGGGAGCTGTTTTTT. It encodes CASSIPGLAGAQNTGELFF.

The CDR3 bases are TGTGCCAGCGTACCGGTGACAGGGGGCGAGTACGAGCAGTACTTC. Protein product: CASVPVTGGEYEQYF. The rearrangement joins TRBV6-1 to TRBJ2-7; 10 positions agree with TRBD1. The germline CDR1 and CDR2 sequences are MNHNS and SASEGT. CDR3 length: 15 residues. The ends lost 8 bases at V and 4 bases at J; junction bases unmatched: 11.

The chain is built from TRBV4-3 and TRBJ1-2; maybe TRBD1 (5 bases). CDR3 length: 16 amino acids. V lost 4 bases to trimming and J lost 4 bases, with 19 bases between them. Germline CDR1 reads LGHNA; CDR2 reads YSLEER. CDR3 residues: CASSPGRAPSSYGYTF. The DNA of the CDR3 is TGCGCCAGCAGCCCCGGCAGGGCCCCCTCTTCCTATGGCTACACCTTC.

The V and J genes are TRBV7-9 and TRBJ2-7, with 10 bases identical to TRBD1. The trim removed 5 bases at V and 3 bases at J, leaving 4 bases unmatched. Germline V gene data show CDR1 as SEHNR and CDR2 as FQNEAQ (reference sequence). This CDR3 contains 14 residues. CDR3 nucleotides: TGTGCCAGCAGCCCCTGGACAGGGGGCTACGAGCAGTACTTC. Its translation is CASSPWTGGYEQYF.

The chain has TRBV10-3 and TRBJ2-7; D possibly corresponds to TRBD2 (6 bases). Trimming left V 4 bases short and J 4 bases short, with 14 bases between. CDR1 and CDR2 from the germline V gene are ENHRY and SYGVKD. The CDR3 is made up of 14 amino acids. The DNA of the CDR3 is TGTGCCATCAGTGGTAGCGGAGCTAATTACGAGCAGTACTTC. Translating it yields CAISGSGANYEQYF.

This clone was recorded once. This chain connects TRBV6-6 to TRBJ2-7; TRBD2 agrees at 10 bases. V dropped 7 bases and J dropped 3; count of bases not matched to a gene: 3. This CDR3 region has 13 residues. CDR1 and CDR2 from the germline V gene are MNHNY and SVGAGI (reference sequence). The CDR3 DNA follows: TGTGCCAGCAAGGAGCGGGAGGGCTACGAGCAGTACTTC. It codes for CASKEREGYEQYF.

J is TRBJ1-2 and V is TRBV7-2, with 11 bases identical to TRBD1. Germline CDR1 is SGHTA and CDR2 is FQGNSA. The J segment lost 6 bases and the V segment lost 2 bases, leaving 2 bases of the junction unmatched. This CDR3 has 14 residues. CDR3 amino acids: CASSLMGQGDGYTF. The CDR3 DNA sequence: TGTGCCAGCAGCTTAATGGGACAGGGGGATGGCTACACCTTC.

The genes are TRBV6-1 and TRBJ1-5; perhaps TRBD1 as D (5 bases). CDR1 is MNHNS and CDR2 is SASEGT in the germline V gene. The V end lost 4 bases, the J end lost 1 base, and 11 bases lay between the germline ends. The CDR3 extends over 15 amino acids. CDR3 bases: TGTGCCAGCAGTGCTGAAGGGGTCAGCAATCAGCCCCAGCATTTT. It codes for CASSAEGVSNQPQHF.

The chain links TRBV19 to TRBJ1-5; no clear D. This CDR3 comprises 13 residues. V dropped 4 bases and J dropped 0 bases, with 4 bases sitting between them. Germline V gene data show CDR1 as LNHDA and CDR2 as SQIVND (reference sequence). CDR3 DNA sequence: TGTGCCAGTAGTACTAGTAGCAATCAGCCCCAGCATTTT. Amino acids: CASSTSSNQPQHF.

V usage is TRBV15 and J usage is TRBJ2-1, with TRBD2 identical over 9 bases. Germline CDR1 LNHNV, CDR2 YYDKDF (reference sequence). CDR3 length: 16 residues. V was clipped by 0 bases and J by 5 bases; unmatched bases: 5. The CDR3, as DNA: TGTGCCACCAGCAGAGACTGGCTAGCGGGGAACAATGAGCAGTTCTTC. Amino acids: CATSRDWLAGNNEQFF. The full variable domain, completed using reference TRBV15 and TRBJ2-1, is DAMVIQNPRYQVTQFGKPVTLSCSQTLNHNVMYWYQQKSSQAPKLLFHYYDKDFNNEADTPDNFQSRRPNTSFCFLDIRSPGLGDTAMYLCATSRDWLAGNNEQFFGPGTRLTVL.

This clone rates as medium-sized. The chain employs TRBV6-1 and TRBJ1-1, with a weak D call TRBD1 (6 bases). The CDR3 has 15 amino acids. Looked up from germline, CDR1 is MNHNS and CDR2 is SASEGT. The V gene lost 1 base and the J gene lost 1 base, with 10 bases spanning the gap. This CDR3 reads CASSEEGQPNTEAFF. CDR3 in DNA: TGTGCCAGCAGTGAAGAGGGACAACCGAACACTGAAGCTTTCTTT.

This sequence joins TRBV28 and TRBJ2-7; 9 nucleotides align to TRBD1. Germline loops: CDR1 MDHEN, CDR2 SYDVKM. The V and J ends lost 5 bases and 6 bases, in that order; junction bases with no gene match: 5. The CDR3 is 13 amino acids. The CDR3 DNA sequence: TGTGCCAGCAGTCCAACAGGGGGCTCCGAGCAGTACTTC. As protein: CASSPTGGSEQYF.

The V gene is TRBV6-1, the J gene TRBJ2-6, with D possibly TRBD1 on 5 matching bases. V lost 2 bases to trimming and J lost 3 bases, with 8 bases between them. The CDR3 loop spans 15 amino acids. In germline, CDR1 is MNHNS, CDR2 SASEGT. Here the CDR3 reads CASSERGNGANVLTF. The CDR3 region has the DNA TGTGCCAGCAGTGAAAGGGGAAATGGGGCCAACGTCCTGACTTTC.

This chain joins TRBV10-2 and TRBJ2-7; D is perhaps TRBD2 (5 bases). The CDR3 is 15 residues long. Looked up from germline, CDR1 is WSHSY and CDR2 is SAAADI. Trimming shortened V by 8 bases and J by 0 bases, and 17 bases separated the two germline ends. The CDR3 DNA reads TGCGCCAGCGCCAGCCGAGTTGGGAGCTCCTACGAGCAGTACTTC. Its translation is CASASRVGSSYEQYF.

The J gene is TRBJ2-3, the V gene TRBV13; 8 nucleotides match TRBD2. V was pared by 5 bases and J by 0 bases, with 4 bases of the junction left unmatched. Germline CDR1 and CDR2: PRHDT and FYEKMQ (reference sequence). This CDR3 region has 15 residues. This chain's CDR3 is CASSLPGGSTDTQYF. For the CDR3, the DNA is TGTGCCAGCAGCCTCCCGGGGGGGAGCACAGATACGCAGTATTTT.

V gene TRBV27 combines with J gene TRBJ1-1, with a possible D match to TRBD1 (6 bases). The CDR3 contains 14 residues. V was pared by 10 bases and J by 1 base, with 16 bases between. CDR1 is MNHEY and CDR2 is SMNVEV in the germline V gene (reference sequence). In nucleotides, the CDR3 is TGTGCCATTAGGGGGTTAACAGCGAACACTGAAGCTTTCTTT. Translated: CAIRGLTANTEAFF.

This sequence joins TRBV6-1 and TRBJ2-7, with 8 bases matching TRBD2. The CDR3 runs to 14 residues. CDR1 is MNHNS, CDR2 SASEGT, per germline. The trim removed 4 bases at V and 6 bases at J, leaving 8 bases unmatched. The CDR3 nucleotides read TGTGCCAGCAGTGCCCGGGAGGGGTCAGGCGAGCAGTACTTC. This sequence encodes CASSAREGSGEQYF.

The gene calls are TRBV6-6 and TRBJ1-1, with 7 bases that match TRBD1. Germline V gene lookup returns CDR1 MNHNY and CDR2 SVGAGI (reference sequence). The CDR3 is made up of 16 amino acids. Germline trimming cut 6 bases from V and 0 bases from J; bases unmatched to any gene: 10. As DNA, the CDR3 is TGTGCCAGCAGGTCCGGGACAGCCCTCATGAACACTGAAGCTTTCTTT. Protein product: CASRSGTALMNTEAFF.

V usage is TRBV5-5 and J usage is TRBJ2-7, with D possibly being TRBD1 (5 bases). Germline values: CDR1 SGHKS, CDR2 YYEKEE (reference sequence). Trimming took 2 bases from V and 4 from J, leaving 16 bases between them. This CDR3 region has 15 residues. CDR3 nucleotides: TGTGCCAGCAGCTTTGTATACGCAGGGCTTTACGAGCAGTACTTC. Its translation is CASSFVYAGLYEQYF.

The J gene is TRBJ2-7, the V gene TRBV30; 8 positions match TRBD1. This CDR3 is built from 14 residues. Per the germline V gene, CDR1 is GTSNPN and CDR2 is SVGIG (reference sequence). V dropped 5 bases and J dropped 2; count of bases not matched to a gene: 8. CDR3 amino acids: CAWGTGLIPYEQYF. Written as DNA, the CDR3 is TGTGCCTGGGGGACAGGACTCATACCCTACGAGCAGTACTTC.

V is TRBV19 and J is TRBJ2-1; 7 positions match TRBD2. The V gene's germline CDR1 is LNHDA and CDR2 SQIVND (reference sequence). V gave up 5 bases and J gave up 10 bases; unmatched junction bases: 5. The CDR3 contains 12 residues. The CDR3: CASSPWEGEQFF. The CDR3 DNA follows: TGTGCCAGTAGTCCCTGGGAGGGCGAGCAGTTCTTC. The complete variable domain, with remaining parts taken from reference TRBV19 and TRBJ2-1, reads DGGITQSPKYLFRKEGQNVTLSCEQNLNHDAMYWYRQDPGQGLRLIYYSQIVNDFQKGDIAEGYSVSREKKESFPLTVTSAQKNPTAFYLCASSPWEGEQFFGPGTRLTVL.

As DNA, the CDR3 is TGTGCCAGCAGTGAGACAGGAACAACAACTAATGAAAAACTGTTTTTT. Translated: CASSETGTTTNEKLFF. The chain recombines TRBV2 with TRBJ1-4; possibly TRBD1 for D (6 bases). The V gene lost 3 bases and the J gene lost 0 bases, with 11 bases spanning the gap. The germline V gene encodes CDR1 SNHLY and CDR2 FYNNEI. CDR3 length equals 16 residues.

V usage is TRBV30 and J usage is TRBJ1-2, with D possibly TRBD1 on 6 matching bases. Germline V gene sequence: CDR1 GTSNPN, CDR2 SVGIG (reference sequence). The V and J ends lost 3 bases and 4 bases respectively, with 21 bases between them. The CDR3 spans 16 residues. DNA of the CDR3: TGTGCCTGGAGGGCGTGGGCCATGGACAGAGCCTATGGCTACACCTTC. Protein: CAWRAWAMDRAYGYTF.

J is TRBJ1-2 and V is TRBV5-6, with no clear D. The CDR3 contains 15 residues. Trimming took off 0 bases at V and 4 bases at J, with 13 bases between the two ends. Germline CDR1 and CDR2: SGHDT and YYEEEE. CDR3 sequence: CASSLEGGSLYGYTF. DNA for the CDR3: TGTGCCAGCAGCTTGGAAGGAGGCAGTCTCTATGGCTACACCTTC.